The 16 T cell receptor beta chains in this list originate from one sample, sequenced in a study of T cell repertoires in cytomegalovirus infection. Each CDR3 protein is one row after TCRdb ran MiXCR on the reads. Among 180,000 or so distinct CDR3 sequences, about 17% were seen once, and the ten largest hold under 30%. The sample comprised CD8+ T cells from PBMCs. Receptors were obtained from a human donor in good health (CMV status not recorded). Some clones in this sample may be carry-over from other donors' samples.

This clonotype has more than one count but fewer than ten. The J gene is TRBJ2-2, the V gene TRBV6-5; D perhaps matches TRBD2 (6 bases). The germline V gene has CDR1 MNHEY and CDR2 SVGAGI. V lost 4 bases, J lost 3 bases, and 9 bases lay in between. The CDR3 has 14 amino acids. In DNA form, the CDR3 reads TGTGCCAGCAGTTCCGGGGGACACACCGGGGAGCTGTTTTTT. This gives the protein CASSSGGHTGELFF.

This clonotype has more than one count but fewer than ten. V gene TRBV10-3 combines with J gene TRBJ2-1; 7 bases map to TRBD1. The J segment lost 7 bases and the V segment lost 10 bases, leaving 19 bases of the junction unmatched. This CDR3 is 16 amino acids long. The germline gives CDR1 ENHRY, CDR2 SYGVKD. CDR3: CASDLVLGGRGNEQFF. The CDR3 DNA sequence: TGTGCCAGTGATCTCGTTCTAGGGGGCAGAGGGAATGAGCAGTTCTTC.

This clonotype was seen more than once but under ten times. The CDR3 sequence is CASTPSSGQVELFF. The CDR3 nucleotides are TGTGCCAGCACCCCCTCAAGTGGGCAGGTTGAGCTGTTTTTT. The chain joins TRBV11-2 to TRBJ2-2; no reliable D call. Germline CDR1 is SGHAT and CDR2 is FQNNGV. The CDR3 is 14 residues long. Between the trimmed V and J ends, which lost 7 bases and 11 bases, there was a span of 20 bases.

There are a few counts of this clonotype. The CDR3 nucleotides read TGTGCCAGCAACCCCGGACAGGGGGCGTACTATGGCTACACCTTC. This sequence encodes CASNPGQGAYYGYTF. The chain joins TRBV28 to TRBJ1-2, with TRBD1 matching over 11 bases. V shed 7 bases, J shed 3 bases, and the junction held 7 bases outside the gene matches. The CDR3 spans 15 residues. From germline, CDR1 is MDHEN and CDR2 SYDVKM.

The CDR3 loop reads CASRSYTDIWEQFF. CDR3 coding DNA: TGTGCCAGCAGGTCTTACACCGACATCTGGGAGCAGTTCTTC. The rearrangement uses TRBV6-2 or TRBV6-3 and TRBJ2-1; D ambiguous. The V end was cut by 6 bases, the J end by 10 bases, with 19 bases between. The CDR3 covers 14 residues. Germline assignment: CDR1 MNHEY and CDR2 SVGEGT.

This clonotype turned up a few times. The chain uses TRBV7-9 and TRBJ1-1, with D uncertain. Germline V gene lookup returns CDR1 SEHNR and CDR2 FQNEAQ (reference sequence). The CDR3 totals 15 residues. Trimming stripped 2 bases from V and 0 bases from J, with 10 bases between. CDR3 DNA: TGTGCCAGCAGCTTAATGAAGGGTATGAACACTGAAGCTTTCTTT. This sequence encodes CASSLMKGMNTEAFF. The entire variable domain, with the rest obtained from reference TRBV7-9 and TRBJ1-1, is as follows: DTGVSQNPRHKITKRGQNVTFRCDPISEHNRLYWYRQTLGQGPEFLTYFQNEAQLEKSRLLSDRFSAERPKGSFSTLEIQRTEQGDSAMYLCASSLMKGMNTEAFFGQGTRLTVV.

This clonotype was observed a few times. The genes are TRBV5-1 and TRBJ2-7; D possibly uses TRBD1 or TRBD2 (6 bases each). V was cut by 4 bases and J by 3 bases, with 23 bases left in between. This CDR3 contains 17 residues. Germline loops: CDR1 SGHRS, CDR2 YFSETQ. The CDR3 DNA is TGCGCCAGCAGCAATCCGATCGGGGGCGCGAACGACTACGAGCAGTACTTC. This encodes CASSNPIGGANDYEQYF.

The chain carries TRBV28 and TRBJ2-1, with 11 bases aligning to TRBD2. V lost 5 bases to trimming and J lost 4 bases; unmatched junction nucleotides: 13. CDR1 is MDHEN, CDR2 SYDVKM, per germline. This CDR3 region has 18 residues. The chain's CDR3 is CASSLLAGASITYNEQFF. The CDR3 bases are TGTGCCAGCAGTCTACTAGCGGGGGCCTCCATTACTTACAATGAGCAGTTCTTC. The full variable domain, with the rest looked up from reference TRBV28 and TRBJ2-1, is DVKVTQSSRYLVKRTGEKVFLECVQDMDHENMFWYRQDPGLGLRLIYFSYDVKMKEKGDIPEGYSVSREKKERFSLILESASTNQTSMYLCASSLLAGASITYNEQFFGPGTRLTVL.

This clonotype occurred a few times. The genes are TRBV10-3 and TRBJ1-2; D perhaps matches TRBD1 (5 bases). CDR1 is ENHRY and CDR2 is SYGVKD in the germline V gene. The CDR3 contains 13 residues. The V and J ends lost 3 bases and 8 bases respectively, with 13 bases between them. The CDR3 nucleotides are TGTGCCATCAGTGAAGGAGGCTCAGGGGGCTACACCTTC. This codes for CAISEGGSGGYTF.

This clonotype was seen a handful of times. This chain uses TRBV7-2 with TRBJ1-2; 9 bases align to TRBD1. Germline CDR1 is SGHTA and CDR2 is FQGNSA. J was trimmed by 3 bases and V by 1 base; bases with no gene match: 9. This CDR3 comprises 17 residues. In DNA form, the CDR3 reads TGTGCCAGCAGCTTAGTGGGGACAGGGTCTCCCTACTATGGCTACACCTTC. Translating it yields CASSLVGTGSPYYGYTF.

The chain uses TRBV2 and TRBJ2-6; either TRBD1 or TRBD2 may supply D (5 bases each). Trimming left V 6 bases short and J 0 bases short, with 9 bases between. Germline-derived CDR1 and CDR2 are SNHLY and FYNNEI. This CDR3 spans 15 amino acids. Here the CDR3 DNA reads TGTGCCAGCAGCGGGACGGCCTCTGGGGCCAACGTCCTGACTTTC. Translation: CASSGTASGANVLTF.

The V gene is TRBV23-1, the J gene TRBJ2-2; 9 positions agree with TRBD1. TRBV23-1 qualifies as an ORF whose function is uncertain. The CDR3 sequence is 18 residues long. The trim removed 7 bases at V and 7 bases at J, leaving 19 bases unmatched. CDR3 bases: TGCGCCAGCACCCCCGGGAGAGAAACAGGGGGCATACTCGGGGAGCTGTTTTTT. This codes for CASTPGRETGGILGELFF.

V usage is TRBV15 and J usage is TRBJ2-5; D is possibly TRBD1 (6 bases). The germline CDR1 and CDR2 sequences are LNHNV and YYDKDF (reference sequence). V lost 3 bases, J lost 5 bases, and 7 bases lay in between. CDR3 length: 12 amino acids. CDR3 DNA sequence: TGTGCCACCAGCAGTAGGGGGGAGACCCAGTACTTC. Its translation is CATSSRGETQYF.

The V call is TRBV12-3 or TRBV12-4, the J call TRBJ1-2; 7 nucleotides align to TRBD1. The ends lost 4 bases at V and 7 bases at J; junction bases unmatched: 9. The CDR3 loop spans 14 amino acids. The CDR3 DNA is TGTGCCAGCAGTTCGACAGGGCTGGGGTTTGGCTACACCTTC. Its translation: CASSSTGLGFGYTF.

V usage is TRBV5-5 and J usage is TRBJ2-7; no reliable D call. The CDR3 loop spans 14 amino acids. Germline values: CDR1 SGHKS, CDR2 YYEKEE (reference sequence). V lost 3 bases, J lost 2 bases, and 12 bases lay in between. The CDR3 DNA is TGTGCCAGCAGCTACACCGGGTTCCCCTACGAGCAGTACTTC. Translating gives CASSYTGFPYEQYF.

The genes are TRBV6-2 or TRBV6-3 and TRBJ2-1; D call uncertain. The V end lost 2 bases, the J end lost 8 bases, and 4 bases lay between the germline ends. The CDR3 is 11 amino acids. Germline V gene sequence: CDR1 MNHEY, CDR2 SVGEGT. In DNA form, the CDR3 reads TGTGCCAGCAGTTACCTGGATGAGCAGTTCTTC. Protein product: CASSYLDEQFF.